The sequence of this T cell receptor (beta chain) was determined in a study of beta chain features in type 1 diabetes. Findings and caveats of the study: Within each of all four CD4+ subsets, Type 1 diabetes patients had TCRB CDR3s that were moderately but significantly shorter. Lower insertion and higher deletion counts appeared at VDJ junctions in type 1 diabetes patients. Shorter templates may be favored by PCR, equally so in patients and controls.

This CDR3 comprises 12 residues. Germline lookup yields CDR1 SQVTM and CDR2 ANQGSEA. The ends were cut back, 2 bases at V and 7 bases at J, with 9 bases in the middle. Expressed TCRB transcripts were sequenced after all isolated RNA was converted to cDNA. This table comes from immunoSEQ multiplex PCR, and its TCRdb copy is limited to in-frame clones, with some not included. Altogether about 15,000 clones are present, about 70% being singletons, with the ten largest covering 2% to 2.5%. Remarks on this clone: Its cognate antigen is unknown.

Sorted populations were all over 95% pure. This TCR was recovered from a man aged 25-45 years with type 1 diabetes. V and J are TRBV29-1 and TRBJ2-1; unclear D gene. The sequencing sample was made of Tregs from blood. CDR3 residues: CSVERVRNEQFF. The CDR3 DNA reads TGCAGCGTTGAACGGGTTCGAAATGAGCAGTTCTTC.